The rows below give T cell receptor beta chains drawn from one sample of a study of cytomegalovirus exposure and HLA in healthy donors. Sequencing used immunoSEQ multiplex PCR; TCRdb keeps in-frame clones, though not all of them. The repertoire consists of around 130,000 clones, with approximately 80% occurring once and the leading ten covering around 1.8%. The sequenced material came from PBMCs. The receptors here all came from a woman in her thirties or forties in good health and CMV-seronegative. Each CDR3 is given with its conserved first and last residue. Fields, in order: clone size, D gene, V gene, J gene, CDR3 protein, CDR3 DNA. D genes are given only for firm matches. Clone size appears in some rows only: once, few, many, or a class for an expanded clone.

.	TRBD1	TRBV9	TRBJ1-1	CASSLTGVLGYTEAFF	TGTGCCAGCAGTCTCACAGGGGTGTTAGGGTACACTGAAGCTTTCTTT
.	.	TRBV6-5	TRBJ2-2	CASSPTRWYTGELFF	TGTGCCAGCAGTCCGACTAGGTGGTACACCGGGGAGCTGTTTTTT
.	.	TRBV10-3	TRBJ1-2	CAIGGGGYGYTF	TGTGCCATCGGTGGGGGGGGCTATGGCTACACCTTC
.	TRBD1	TRBV29-1	TRBJ1-2	CSVEDDRGDGYTF	TGCAGCGTTGAAGATGACAGGGGGGACGGCTACACCTTC
.	.	TRBV7-3	TRBJ1-1	CASSPQGDTEAFF	TGTGCCAGCAGCCCCCAGGGTGACACTGAAGCTTTCTTT
few	TRBD2	TRBV10-2	TRBJ2-2	CASSLTSAGTGELFF	TGCGCCAGCAGCTTGACTAGCGCAGGCACCGGGGAGCTGTTTTTT
.	TRBD2	TRBV5-1	TRBJ2-5	CASSRGLAGVGGVETQYF	TGCGCCAGCAGTCGGGGACTAGCGGGAGTGGGTGGAGTTGAGACCCAGTACTTC
.	.	TRBV10-3	TRBJ2-3	CAIRDRRSTDTQYF	TGTGCCATCAGGGACAGACGAAGCACAGATACGCAGTATTTT
few	TRBD2	TRBV4-2	TRBJ2-4	CASSQEVAGEGGKNSQYF	TGTGCCAGCAGCCAAGAGGTAGCGGGAGAAGGGGGCAAAAACAGTCAGTACTTC
.	.	TRBV6-1	TRBJ2-3	CASSEGALHTDTQYF	TGTGCCAGCAGTGAAGGGGCTCTCCACACAGATACGCAGTATTTT
.	TRBD1	TRBV28	TRBJ1-2	CASRKGQGRYDYGYTF	TGTGCCAGCAGAAAAGGACAGGGGCGCTACGACTATGGCTACACCTTC
once	TRBD2	TRBV7-9	TRBJ2-1	CASSSLPGLAGRGFF	TGTGCCAGCAGCTCCTTACCGGGACTAGCGGGACGGGGGTTCTTC
.	TRBD1	TRBV19	TRBJ1-5	CASSIGDRREQPQHF	TGTGCCAGTAGTATTGGGGACAGGCGCGAGCAGCCCCAGCATTTT
.	.	TRBV28	TRBJ2-1	CASTGGTLNYNEQFF	TGTGCCAGCACTGGCGGGACTCTTAATTACAATGAGCAGTTCTTC
once	TRBD1	TRBV28	TRBJ1-2	CASSERTGGEGYTF	TGTGCCAGCAGTGAACGGACAGGGGGGGAGGGCTACACCTTC
.	TRBD2	TRBV27	TRBJ2-7	CASSRLAGSSYEQYF	TGTGCCAGCAGTAGGCTAGCGGGGAGCTCCTACGAGCAGTACTTC
.	TRBD2	TRBV28	TRBJ2-1	CASRDSGTGNEQFF	TGTGCCAGCAGGGATAGCGGGACGGGCAATGAGCAGTTCTTC
.	TRBD1	TRBV7-3	TRBJ2-3	CASSRDRGPDTQYF	TGTGCCAGCAGCCGGGACAGGGGGCCAGATACGCAGTATTTT
once	TRBD1	TRBV11-2	TRBJ1-5	CASSSDRAQPQHF	TGTGCCAGCAGCTCCGACAGGGCGCAGCCCCAGCATTTT
.	.	TRBV28	TRBJ2-7	CASSGTGSYEQYF	TGTGCCAGCAGTGGTACAGGATCCTACGAGCAGTACTTC
.	.	TRBV21-1	TRBJ1-2	CASSERPTGPDYGYTF	TGTGCCAGCAGCGAGCGCCCGACAGGGCCGGACTATGGCTACACCTTC
once	.	TRBV6-1	TRBJ1-1	CASTRGQTIAPEAFF	TGTGCCAGCACGAGAGGTCAGACGATCGCCCCTGAAGCTTTCTTT
.	TRBD2	TRBV28	TRBJ2-7	CASSSVAGGSYEQYF	TGTGCCAGCAGTTCCGTAGCGGGAGGGTCCTACGAGCAGTACTTC
.	.	TRBV7-7	TRBJ2-3	CASSLGCFFADTDTQYF	TGTGCCAGCAGCTTAGGTTGCTTCTTCGCGGACACAGATACGCAGTATTTT
.	.	TRBV7-9	TRBJ2-7	CASSLDAGHEQYF	TGTGCCAGCAGCTTAGACGCAGGCCACGAGCAGTACTTC
.	TRBD2	TRBV6-4	TRBJ2-4	CASSEVAGVAKNIQYF	TGTGCCAGCAGTGAGGTGGCGGGAGTCGCCAAAAACATTCAGTACTTC
few	TRBD1	TRBV28	TRBJ1-2	CASSSGDREDGYTF	TGTGCCAGCAGTTCCGGGGACAGGGAAGATGGCTACACCTTC
.	.	TRBV5-6	TRBJ1-5	CASSLGSDRQNQPQHF	TGTGCCAGCAGCTTGGGCTCAGACAGACAAAATCAGCCCCAGCATTTT